This TCR beta chain was recorded in a study of T-cell reconstitution after alpha-beta-depleted transplantation in children. General study results and limits: Newly produced T cells mostly accounted for T-cell counts and diversity one year post-transplant.

Using unique molecular identifiers, the investigators prepared the TCRbeta library. TCRdb called the PCR reads again in MiXCR, with one record for every CDR3 protein. The sample yields 130,000 to 150,000 distinct CDR3 sequences, about 8.8% seen once. This clonotype was seen repeatedly, ten times or more. Its antigen remains unknown. The CDR3 totals 13 residues. Per germline, CDR1 SGHVS and CDR2 FQNEAQ. With V trimmed by 5 bases and J by 2 bases, 2 bases remained unmatched. This TCR was sampled from a female patient aged 2-15 years who had a stem cell transplant for congenital amegakaryocytic thrombocytopenia, so the T cells may come from the graft donor. The chain links TRBV7-8 to TRBJ2-7; the match to TRBD2 covers 8 bases. This sample comprised PBMCs, mostly from graft donor cells, obtained 180 days after TCRalphabeta/CD19-depleted stem cell transplant. As DNA, the CDR3 is TGTGCCAGCAGCCCACTAGCGGCCTACGAGCAGTACTTC. Its protein is CASSPLAAYEQYF.